This entry lists 24 T cell receptor beta chains sequenced from one sample in a study of CD8+ T cells in alopecia areata. Treatment: oral pan-JAK inhibitor, 5-10 mg twice daily. Extracted RNA was reverse transcribed, and the resulting cDNA served as sequencing template. Sequencing was performed with immunoSEQ multiplex PCR; in TCRdb, only in-frame clones are kept and a portion is missing. The table lists 130,000 to 150,000 clones, about four fifths of them singletons, with approximately 25% in the top ten. Sequenced material: CD8+ T cells sorted from blood, taken at week 4, from a patient treated with tofacitinib. The source of these receptors is a human donor with alopecia areata.

The genes are TRBV9 and TRBJ1-2; perhaps TRBD1 as D (6 bases). Trimming removed 3 bases at V and 5 bases at J, with 8 bases between. The CDR3 contains 12 residues. Germline CDR1 is SGDLS and CDR2 is YYNGEE. The CDR3 DNA sequence: TGTGCCAGCAGCGCGGACAGATATGGCTACACCTTC. Translation: CASSADRYGYTF.

The chain uses TRBV4-2 and TRBJ2-7, with 11 bases lining up with TRBD1. Per germline, CDR1 LGHNA and CDR2 YNFKEQ. J gave up 4 bases and V 0 bases, and 5 bases lay outside the gene matches. CDR3 length: 16 amino acids. The CDR3 protein is CASSQEGGTGGYEQYF. In DNA form, the CDR3 reads TGTGCCAGCAGCCAAGAAGGCGGGACAGGGGGGTACGAGCAGTACTTC.

This clone turned up a few times. This chain connects TRBV7-9 to TRBJ2-7; TRBD2 matches 11 bases. Trimming removed 4 bases from V and 12 bases from J; junction bases left unmatched: 11. CDR1 SEHNR and CDR2 FQNEAQ come from the germline V gene (reference sequence). The CDR3 contains 14 residues. CDR3: CASSSSSGGLGLYF. Written as DNA, the CDR3 is TGTGCCAGCAGCTCCTCTAGCGGGGGGCTTGGGTTGTACTTC. Full variable domain (rest looked up from reference TRBV7-9 and TRBJ2-7): DTGVSQNPRHKITKRGQNVTFRCDPISEHNRLYWYRQTLGQGPEFLTYFQNEAQLEKSRLLSDRFSAERPKGSFSTLEIQRTEQGDSAMYLCASSSSSGGLGLYFGPGTRLTVT.

The rearrangement joins TRBV5-1 to TRBJ2-1; 9 bases agree with TRBD1. CDR3 length equals 15 residues. Losses at the gene ends were 3 bases for V and 3 bases for J; bases not matched to a gene: 4. CDR1 SGHRS and CDR2 YFSETQ come from the germline V gene. DNA for the CDR3: TGCGCCAGCAGCTCGACAGGGGGAAGCTACAATGAGCAGTTCTTC. Amino acids: CASSSTGGSYNEQFF.

This clone was detected only once. V gene TRBV7-2 combines with J gene TRBJ2-3, with D hard to call. Per germline, CDR1 SGHTA and CDR2 FQGNSA. V lost 1 base, J lost 0 bases, and 11 bases lay in between. CDR3 size: 16 residues. CDR3 in amino acids: CASSLGLAGSTDTQYF. In DNA form, the CDR3 reads TGTGCCAGCAGCTTAGGGTTAGCCGGAAGCACAGATACGCAGTATTTT.

In regard to this clone: Other DNA sequences in this sample translate to the same CDR3. The J gene is TRBJ1-1, the V gene TRBV30; D remains ambiguous. There are 12 residues in the CDR3. V was pared by 0 bases and J by 1 base, with 3 bases between. From germline, CDR1 is GTSNPN and CDR2 SVGIG (reference sequence). The chain's CDR3 is CAWSVGNTEAFF. The CDR3 DNA follows: TGTGCCTGGAGTGTGGGGAACACTGAAGCTTTCTTT.

The CDR3 bases are TGCAGCGGAAACAGGGCCGCCTACGAGCAGTACTTC. This translates into CSGNRAAYEQYF. The chain couples TRBV29-1 to TRBJ2-7; maybe TRBD1 (6 bases). The V and J ends lost 7 bases and 2 bases respectively, with 12 bases between them. The CDR3 is 12 amino acids. The germline V gene has CDR1 SQVTM and CDR2 ANQGSEA.

The V call is TRBV23-1, the J call TRBJ2-4; either TRBD1 or TRBD2 may fit D (6 bases each). TRBV23-1 is an ORF, with its function uncertain. This CDR3 region has 15 residues. V was shortened by 7 bases and J by 7 bases, with 20 bases between the two germline ends. The CDR3 loop reads CASTLEGTRGNIQYF. DNA of the CDR3: TGCGCCAGCACCCTGGAGGGCACAAGGGGGAACATTCAGTACTTC.

This clone was recorded only once. The rearrangement uses TRBV7-9 and TRBJ1-6; tentative D call: TRBD1 (5 bases). This CDR3 spans 11 amino acids. The V and J ends lost 6 bases and 14 bases respectively, with 11 bases between them. Germline CDR1 and CDR2: SEHNR and FQNEAQ (reference sequence). The CDR3 DNA sequence: TGTGCCAGCAGTGGGGGAGAGTCCCTCCACTTT. It codes for CASSGGESLHF.

This clone was seen once. This chain links TRBV13 with TRBJ2-1, with 8 bases matching TRBD2. Trimming removed 8 bases from V and 7 bases from J; junction bases left unmatched: 13. This CDR3 region has 15 residues. Germline V gene lookup returns CDR1 PRHDT and CDR2 FYEKMQ (reference sequence). Here the CDR3 reads CASRTVTGGPNEQFF. CDR3 nucleotides: TGTGCCAGCCGAACGGTAACGGGGGGGCCTAATGAGCAGTTCTTC.

The V gene is TRBV6-5, the J gene TRBJ1-1; the D gene is possibly TRBD1 (5 bases). Germline lookup yields CDR1 MNHEY and CDR2 SVGAGI. The V end was cut by 0 bases, the J end by 3 bases, with 8 bases between. The CDR3 is made up of 14 amino acids. CDR3 protein: CASSYSGGDTEAFF. The CDR3 nucleotides read TGTGCCAGCAGTTACTCTGGGGGGGACACTGAAGCTTTCTTT.

The chain links TRBV6-6 to TRBJ1-1; no reliable D call. Germline assignment: CDR1 MNHNY and CDR2 SVGAGI (reference sequence). This CDR3 region has 14 residues. V was clipped by 4 bases and J by 0 bases, with 9 bases between them. CDR3 amino acids: CASSSNSMNTEAFF. The DNA of the CDR3 is TGTGCCAGCAGTTCCAACAGCATGAACACTGAAGCTTTCTTT.

This sequence joins TRBV29-1 and TRBJ2-1, with TRBD2 matching over 11 bases. V shed 5 bases and J 7 bases; nucleotides not matched to a gene: 10. This CDR3 is built from 15 residues. In germline, CDR1 is SQVTM, CDR2 ANQGSEA. CDR3 DNA: TGCAGCGTTTCTCATCTAGCGGGGGGAAGTAATGAGCAGTTCTTC. Amino acid sequence: CSVSHLAGGSNEQFF.

This clone has a single count. The chain combines TRBV11-2 with TRBJ2-3; 9 bases align to TRBD2. The V gene end was trimmed by 7 bases and the J gene end by 5 bases; junction bases not matched to a gene: 10. This CDR3 region has 15 residues. Germline-derived CDR1 and CDR2 are SGHAT and FQNNGV. The CDR3: CASTHSGGPGDTQYF. CDR3 sequence (DNA): TGTGCCAGCACCCATAGCGGGGGCCCTGGAGATACGCAGTATTTT.

The rearrangement links TRBV7-2 to TRBJ2-1; 9 bases agree with TRBD2. Per the germline V gene, CDR1 is SGHTA and CDR2 is FQGNSA. The J segment lost 9 bases and the V segment lost 5 bases, leaving 17 bases of the junction unmatched. The CDR3 is 17 residues long. The CDR3 sequence is CASSLLSVIAGDREQFF. In nucleotides, the CDR3 is TGTGCCAGCAGCCTATTATCTGTGATAGCGGGGGATCGTGAGCAGTTCTTC. The full variable domain, its missing parts supplied by reference TRBV7-2 and TRBJ2-1, is GAGVSQSPSNKVTEKGKDVELRCDPISGHTALYWYRQSLGQGLEFLIYFQGNSAPDKSGLPSDRFSAERTGGSVSTLTIQRTQQEDSAVYLCASSLLSVIAGDREQFFGPGTRLTVL.

J is TRBJ1-2 and V is TRBV4-2; D is possibly TRBD1 (6 bases). Germline CDR1 is LGHNA and CDR2 is YNFKEQ. V was cut by 4 bases and J by 4 bases, with 13 bases left in between. The length of the CDR3 is 14 residues. In DNA, the CDR3 is TGTGCCAGCAGCCCTCACAAGGACAGCTATGGCTACACCTTC. Translating gives CASSPHKDSYGYTF.

The rearrangement links TRBV14 to TRBJ1-1; no clear D gene. Per germline, CDR1 SGHDN and CDR2 FVKESK. This CDR3 has 14 residues. V gave up 0 bases and J gave up 1 base, with 6 bases separating them. In nucleotides, the CDR3 is TGTGCCAGCAGCCAAGAGGATCGGAACACTGAAGCTTTCTTT. It translates to CASSQEDRNTEAFF.

This sequence joins TRBV27 and TRBJ2-5; TRBD1 agrees at 7 bases. After removal of 6 bases from V and 0 bases from J, the junction contained 7 bases not matched to a gene. CDR1 MNHEY and CDR2 SMNVEV come from the germline V gene (reference sequence). CDR3 length: 15 amino acids. The CDR3 DNA is TGTGCCAGCAGCCCGGACAGGTATTACCAAGAGACCCAGTACTTC. Protein: CASSPDRYYQETQYF.

This clone was detected only once. The chain combines TRBV18 with TRBJ2-7; tentatively, D is TRBD1 or TRBD2 (6 bases each). The CDR3 totals 15 residues. From germline, CDR1 is KGHSH and CDR2 LQKENI. The V gene lost 4 bases and the J gene lost 5 bases, with 18 bases spanning the gap. The CDR3 sequence is CASSRRGPPGNEQYF. In DNA, the CDR3 is TGTGCCAGCTCACGCCGGGGGCCCCCTGGAAACGAGCAGTACTTC.

In its sample, this clone was seen a few times. The genes are TRBV13 and TRBJ2-1; D might be TRBD1 (5 bases). Germline V CDR1 and CDR2: PRHDT, FYEKMQ (reference sequence). This CDR3 is 12 amino acids long. The V end lost 5 bases, the J end lost 7 bases, and 9 bases lay between the germline ends. CDR3 DNA: TGTGCCAGCAGCCCCGCAGGGAATGAGCAGTTCTTC. It yields the protein CASSPAGNEQFF.

Of note for this clone: In the same sample, other DNA sequences code for this CDR3. The rearrangement joins TRBV30 to TRBJ2-7; 9 bases fit TRBD1. Germline V CDR1 and CDR2: GTSNPN, SVGIG (reference sequence). CDR3 length equals 14 residues. J gave up 3 bases and V 3 bases, and 6 bases lay outside the gene matches. The CDR3: CAWSTGTGSYEQYF. The CDR3 region has the DNA TGTGCCTGGAGCACCGGGACAGGGAGCTACGAGCAGTACTTC.

The gene calls are TRBV7-9 and TRBJ2-7; 9 nucleotides match TRBD1. Trimming removed 2 bases from V and 6 bases from J; junction bases left unmatched: 14. Germline values: CDR1 SEHNR, CDR2 FQNEAQ (reference sequence). There are 17 residues in the CDR3. The CDR3 loop reads CASSLTKEPGTGREQYF. The CDR3 region has the DNA TGTGCCAGCAGCTTAACTAAGGAGCCTGGGACAGGGCGCGAGCAGTACTTC.

This rearrangement joins TRBV4-3 to TRBJ1-5; no clear D gene. The germline V gene has CDR1 LGHNA and CDR2 YSLEER. Trimming removed 0 bases from V and 9 bases from J, with 12 bases in between. The CDR3 is made up of 14 amino acids. The CDR3 sequence: CASSQDLVGPPQHF. CDR3 in DNA: TGCGCCAGCAGCCAAGATCTCGTTGGGCCGCCCCAGCATTTT.

The rearrangement links TRBV4-1 to TRBJ2-7; 8 nucleotides agree with TRBD1. The trim removed 0 bases at V and 4 bases at J, leaving 5 bases unmatched. Germline lookup yields CDR1 MGHRA and CDR2 YSYEKL. The CDR3 covers 15 residues. Here the CDR3 DNA reads TGCGCCAGCAGCCAAGAGGGCAGGGGGCTTTACGAGCAGTACTTC. This codes for CASSQEGRGLYEQYF.